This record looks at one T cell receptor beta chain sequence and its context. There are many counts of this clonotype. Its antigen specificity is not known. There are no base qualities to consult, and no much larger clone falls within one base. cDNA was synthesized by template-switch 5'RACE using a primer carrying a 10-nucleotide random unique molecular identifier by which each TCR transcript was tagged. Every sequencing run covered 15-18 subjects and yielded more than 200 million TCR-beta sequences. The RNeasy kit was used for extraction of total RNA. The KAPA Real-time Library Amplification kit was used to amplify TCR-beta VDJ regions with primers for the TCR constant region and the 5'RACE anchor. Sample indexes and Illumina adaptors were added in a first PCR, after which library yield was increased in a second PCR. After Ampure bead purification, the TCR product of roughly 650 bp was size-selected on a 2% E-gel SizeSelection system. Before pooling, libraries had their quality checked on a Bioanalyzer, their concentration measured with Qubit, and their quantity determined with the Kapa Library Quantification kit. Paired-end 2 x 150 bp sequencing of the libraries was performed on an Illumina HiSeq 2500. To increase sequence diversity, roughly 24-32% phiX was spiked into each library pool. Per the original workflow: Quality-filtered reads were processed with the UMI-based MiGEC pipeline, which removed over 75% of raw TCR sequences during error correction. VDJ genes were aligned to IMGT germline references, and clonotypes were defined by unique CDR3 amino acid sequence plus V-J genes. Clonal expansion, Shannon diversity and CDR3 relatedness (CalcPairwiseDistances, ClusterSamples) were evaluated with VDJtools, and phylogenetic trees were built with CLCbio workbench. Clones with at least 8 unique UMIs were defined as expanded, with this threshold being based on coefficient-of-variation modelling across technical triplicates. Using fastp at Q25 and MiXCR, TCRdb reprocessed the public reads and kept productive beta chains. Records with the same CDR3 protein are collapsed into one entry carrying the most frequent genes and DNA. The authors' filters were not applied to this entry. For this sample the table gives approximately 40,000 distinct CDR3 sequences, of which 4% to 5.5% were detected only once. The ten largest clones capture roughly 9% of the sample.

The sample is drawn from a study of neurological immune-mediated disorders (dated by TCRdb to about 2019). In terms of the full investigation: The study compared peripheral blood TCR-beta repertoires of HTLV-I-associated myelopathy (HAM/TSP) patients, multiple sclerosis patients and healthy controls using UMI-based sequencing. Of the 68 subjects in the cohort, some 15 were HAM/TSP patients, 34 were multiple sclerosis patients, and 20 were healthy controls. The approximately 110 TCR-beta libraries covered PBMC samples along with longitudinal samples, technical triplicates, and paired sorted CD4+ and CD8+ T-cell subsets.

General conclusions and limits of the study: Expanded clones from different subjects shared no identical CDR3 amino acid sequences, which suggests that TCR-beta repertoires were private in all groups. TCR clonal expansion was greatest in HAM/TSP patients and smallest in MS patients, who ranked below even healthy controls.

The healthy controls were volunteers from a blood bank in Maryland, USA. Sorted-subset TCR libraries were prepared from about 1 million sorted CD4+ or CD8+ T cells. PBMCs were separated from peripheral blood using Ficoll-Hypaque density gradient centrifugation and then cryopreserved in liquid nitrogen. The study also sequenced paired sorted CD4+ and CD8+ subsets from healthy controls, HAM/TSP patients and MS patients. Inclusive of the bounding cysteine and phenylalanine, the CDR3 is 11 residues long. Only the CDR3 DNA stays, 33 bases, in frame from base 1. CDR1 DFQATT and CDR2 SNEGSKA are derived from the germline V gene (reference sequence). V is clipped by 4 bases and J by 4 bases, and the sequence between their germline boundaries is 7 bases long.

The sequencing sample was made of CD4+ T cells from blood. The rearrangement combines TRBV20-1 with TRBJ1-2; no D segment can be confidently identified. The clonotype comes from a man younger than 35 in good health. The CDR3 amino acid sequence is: CSATRGYGYTF. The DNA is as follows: TGCAGTGCTACCCGGGGCTATGGCTACACCTTC.